Listed here is a single T cell receptor beta chain. The CDR3 sequence is 15 residues long. V was cut by 6 bases and J by 7 bases, with 19 bases left in between. Germline-derived CDR1 and CDR2 are MNHNS and SASEGT. Assay used: immunoSEQ multiplex PCR; TCRdb lists only in-frame clones, some missing. The data show about 67,000 clones, approximately 76% seen once. This sample was taken from a study of radiotherapy plus CTLA-4 blockade in lung cancer. The specimen comprised peripheral blood, sampled from a patient treated with radiotherapy plus ipilimumab. The V and J genes are TRBV6-1 and TRBJ1-5; TRBD1 might be the D (5 bases). The source of this sequence is a human donor with non-small cell lung cancer whose response to radiotherapy plus ipilimumab could not be evaluated. Some clones in this sample may be carry-over from other donors' samples. CDR3 protein: CASRTGDPPAQPQHF. The CDR3 coding sequence is TGTGCCAGCAGAACGGGGGACCCCCCGGCACAGCCCCAGCATTTT.